The entry below gives a single TCR beta chain sequence along with its context. The antigen is undetermined. A much larger clone lies one base from this, so it may be a read error. The sample comes from a study of regulatory T cells in long-lasting Graves disease. Across the whole study: For under 3 months, newly diagnosed Graves' patients had been taking antithyroid drugs. Findings and limits, study-wide: Thyroid tissue went unstudied; only peripheral blood was examined. TRBV28, TRBJ1-2 and TRBJ2-5 were favored in persistent disease. A greater number of public clonotypes (around 3,000) was shared by persistent patients than by new patients (around 1,000).

Arm-PCR of CDR3 regions and iRepertoire HTBI primers were the basis on which TCR beta libraries were built. TCRdb re-derived calls from the multiplex PCR reads in MiXCR, one entry per CDR3 protein. The sample carries over 300,000 distinct CDR3 sequences, 15% recorded once. Germline V lookup: CDR1 SNHLY, CDR2 FYNNEI. The CDR3 has 14 amino acids. Trimming pared 4 bases from V and 6 bases from J, leaving 14 bases between. Regarding time point: newly diagnosed GD, antithyroid drugs for less than 3 months. Isolated PBMC RNA provided the starting material for the TCR library. Sequencing was performed on peripheral blood mononuclear cells (PBMCs), taken at new diagnosis, from a patient treated with antithyroid drugs. This clonotype was sampled from a female donor with Graves disease. This chain uses TRBV2 with TRBJ2-3; maybe TRBD1 (6 bases). In nucleotides, the CDR3 is TGTGCCAGCAGTGGACTGGGGGCTGGGGATACGCAGTATTTT. This translates into CASSGLGAGDTQYF.